The rows below give T cell receptor beta chains drawn from one sample of a study of blood T cell repertoires in COVID-19. The assay was immunoSEQ multiplex PCR, and TCRdb's table has in-frame clones only and misses some. Of about 400,000 clones listed, around nine tenths are singletons. Sequences were obtained from peripheral blood. Source of these receptors: a woman in her sixties with COVID-19, enrolled during active disease. Both conserved end residues are part of each CDR3. Clone size is stated in some rows and not others, as once, few, many or a class when expanded.

v_call clone_size cdr3_aa
TRBV4-2 . CASSQVGTTHEQYF
TRBV5-1 . CASSPGHSSGANVLTF
TRBV7-3 . CASSLQGDTEAFF
TRBV11-2 . CASSAIRGSLEQYF
TRBV4-1 . CASSQGTGGANTGELFF
TRBV4-1 . CASSQDPMGLNTEAFF
TRBV30 . CAWIMDREGSPLHF
TRBV6-5 few CASSSPGGDGTEAFF
TRBV6-2/TRBV6-3 once CASSYSAAVLGDTQYF
TRBV5-1 . CASSLGPQETQYF
TRBV5-6 . CASSLERGLGRTEAFF
TRBV6-5 . CASSHTGESGELFF
TRBV9 . CASSVDGGASMVADTQYF
TRBV9 few CASSVAQGAGGGKLFF
TRBV14 . CASSHFRTSGSYNEQFF
TRBV5-4 . CAWGGSSYEQYF
TRBV10-3 . CAISARDSFNYGYTF
TRBV19 . CASSLGLSTDTQYF
TRBV3-1/TRBV3-2 . CASSQLPDRRGTEAFF
TRBV7-3 . CASSEQGAGPYGYTF
TRBV7-2 . CASSFPPDSNYGYTF
TRBV2 . CASSKGLAGSQETQYF
TRBV5-4 once CASSSSSGDNTGELFF
TRBV7-3 . CASSLVPNSYEQYF
TRBV5-4 . CASSSGTSGNNEQFF
TRBV30 . CAWNALAGAQFF
TRBV11-2 . CASSFRAEGEYSTEAFF
TRBV24-1 . CATSRGGPSDTQYF
TRBV30 . CAWSVSAEAFF
TRBV7-2 . CASSLPGVIDTQYF
TRBV10-3 . CAISETGYHTEAFF
TRBV11-3 . CASSLEGLSYNEQFF
TRBV25-1 . CASSYYGGNTEAFF
TRBV6-2/TRBV6-3 . CASSYVGGLDTQYF
TRBV10-3 . CAIRGRETQYF
TRBV25-1 few CASSESGTGRLGYGYTF
TRBV14 . CASSRQNQPQHF
TRBV5-4 few CASSLDGGTQPQHF
TRBV7-8 . CASSLTRVTFGEQYF
TRBV14 . CASSPFKAPGLTYEQYF
TRBV5-1 many CASSLGNSGVSEQFF
TRBV5-4 . CASSADRGQWYGYTF
TRBV11-2 . CASSLVGNQETQYF
TRBV24-1 . CATSQGSSTEAFF
TRBV5-6 . CASNSRKRGGLDTQYF
TRBV19 once CASRSSGMGTSDGAQHF
TRBV7-8 . CASSLGLAGATDTQYF
TRBV4-3 . CASSQPGQTNYGYTF
TRBV7-8 . CASSSRQGPNQPQHF
TRBV15 . CATSREGSTRVKLFF
TRBV4-3 . CASSQGRRGGYGYTF